This T cell receptor (beta chain) appears in the sequencing data of a study of OX40 agonist ivuxolimab in advanced cancers. Method: immunoSEQ multiplex PCR; TCRdb's copy keeps in-frame clones and lacks some. This sample has almost 70,000 clones, with around 80% found just once. Points from the study as a whole: CD4+ and CD8+ T cells in blood underwent clonal expansion by week 6 at 0.1 to 3.0 mg/kg. On average, a greater number of expanded clones characterised CD8+ T cells relative to CD4+.

This clone showed up just once. What it recognizes is unknown. Trimming pared 6 bases from V and 3 bases from J, leaving 9 bases between. The germline gives CDR1 MNHEY, CDR2 SVGAGI. The CDR3 contains 12 residues. Systemic immunosuppression or autoimmune disease history was grounds to exclude patients. Blood specimens came from baseline, cycle 4 day 1, and cycle 7 day 1. This clonotype was sampled from an adult with an advanced solid tumor such as melanoma, head and neck, liver or kidney cancer. Material: CD4+ or CD8+ T cells sorted from blood, obtained in a trial of the OX40 agonist ivuxolimab. The chain uses TRBV6-5 and TRBJ2-7; no reliable D call. This CDR3 is CASSRVGYEQYF. CDR3 coding DNA: TGTGCCAGCAGCCGGGTTGGCTACGAGCAGTACTTC.